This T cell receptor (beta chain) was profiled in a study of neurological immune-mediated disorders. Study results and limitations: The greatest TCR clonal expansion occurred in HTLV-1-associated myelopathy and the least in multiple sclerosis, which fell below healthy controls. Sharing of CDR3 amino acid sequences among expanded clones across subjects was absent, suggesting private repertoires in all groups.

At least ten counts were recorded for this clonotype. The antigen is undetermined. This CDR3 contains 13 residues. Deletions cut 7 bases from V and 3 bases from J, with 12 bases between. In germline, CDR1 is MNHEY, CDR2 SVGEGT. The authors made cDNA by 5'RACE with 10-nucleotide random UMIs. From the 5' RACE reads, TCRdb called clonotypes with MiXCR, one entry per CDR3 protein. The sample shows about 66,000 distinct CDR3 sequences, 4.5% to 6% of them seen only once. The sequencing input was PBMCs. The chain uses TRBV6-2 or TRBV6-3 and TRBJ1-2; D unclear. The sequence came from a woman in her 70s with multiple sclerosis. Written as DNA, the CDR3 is TGTGCCAGCACACGGCGACCTGACTATGGCTACACCTTC. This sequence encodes CASTRRPDYGYTF.